A single sample is the source of the 9 T cell receptor beta chains below, sequenced in a study of a mutant IDH1 vaccine in newly diagnosed glioma. The time point was: week 11, during vaccination. Every vaccine dose comprised 300 ug of mutant IDH1 20-mer peptide plus topical imiquimod. These receptors have no known antigen. Assay used: immunoSEQ multiplex PCR; TCRdb lists only in-frame clones, some missing. In the table there are around 30,000 clones, 90% of which are singletons. The source was PBMCs, collected from a glioma patient whose treatment included an IDH1 peptide vaccine. Receptors originate from a young man with glioma.

The rearrangement uses TRBV6-6 and TRBJ1-5, with D perhaps matching TRBD1 (6 bases). V was trimmed by 6 bases and J by 6 bases, leaving 15 bases between them. The CDR3 is 14 residues long. Germline V gene data show CDR1 as MNHNY and CDR2 as SVGAGI (reference sequence). CDR3 in DNA: TGTGCCAGCAGCAGGGGCAGGGAGTCTCAGCCCCAGCATTTT. It encodes CASSRGRESQPQHF.

The rearrangement links TRBV27 to TRBJ1-2, with 8 bases that match TRBD1. V dropped 7 bases and J dropped 8; count of bases not matched to a gene: 9. The CDR3 loop spans 13 amino acids. CDR1 and CDR2 (germline): MNHEY, SMNVEV (reference sequence). This chain's CDR3 is CASTAGGAGGYTF. DNA of the CDR3: TGTGCCAGCACCGCAGGGGGCGCGGGGGGCTACACCTTC.

The chain's CDR3 is CASSYTGTGTYEQYF. The CDR3 nucleotides are TGTGCCAGCAGTTACACCGGGACAGGAACCTACGAGCAGTACTTC. The V and J genes are TRBV6-5 and TRBJ2-7; 8 bases map to TRBD1. V was clipped by 2 bases and J by 2 bases; unmatched bases: 5. Germline V gene sequence: CDR1 MNHEY, CDR2 SVGAGI. The CDR3 has 15 residues.

The chain couples TRBV30 to TRBJ1-6; D unresolved. Germline V gene data show CDR1 as GTSNPN and CDR2 as SVGIG (reference sequence). CDR3 length equals 13 residues. The V end was cut by 4 bases, the J end by 10 bases, with 14 bases between. CDR3 bases: TGTGCCTGGACCCCACGGGGTGGATCACCCCTCCACTTT. The encoded protein is CAWTPRGGSPLHF.

This sequence joins TRBV2 and TRBJ1-1, with D unclear. The CDR3 runs 14 residues. V was shortened by 0 bases and J by 4 bases, with 9 bases between the two germline ends. The germline CDR1 and CDR2 sequences are SNHLY and FYNNEI. The CDR3 sequence: CASSEAPRGTEAFF. CDR3 in DNA: TGTGCCAGCAGTGAAGCCCCCCGGGGCACTGAAGCTTTCTTT. Looking up the rest from reference TRBV2 and TRBJ1-1 gives the full variable domain: EPEVTQTPSHQVTQMGQEVILRCVPISNHLYFYWYRQILGQKVEFLVSFYNNEISEKSEIFDDQFSVERPDGSNFTLKIRSTKLEDSAMYFCASSEAPRGTEAFFGQGTRLTVV.

The rearrangement joins TRBV30 to TRBJ2-7; TRBD1 is a possible D gene (5 bases). Trimming left V 0 bases short and J 3 bases short, with 6 bases between. CDR3 length: 12 residues. The germline V gene has CDR1 GTSNPN and CDR2 SVGIG (reference sequence). The CDR3 DNA reads as TGTGCCTGGAGTGTGCAGGGCTACGAGCAGTACTTC. Its translation: CAWSVQGYEQYF. Full variable domain (remainder filled in from reference TRBV30 and TRBJ2-7): SQTIHQWPATLVQPVGSPLSLECTVEGTSNPNLYWYRQAAGRGLQLLFYSVGIGQISSEVPQNLSASRPQDRQFILSSKKLLLSDSGFYLCAWSVQGYEQYFGPGTRLTVT.

This chain joins TRBV5-4 and TRBJ2-5; 7 bases map to TRBD1. This CDR3 has 15 residues. Germline CDR1 reads SGHNT; CDR2 reads YYREEE (reference sequence). Trimming cost V 0 bases and J 2 bases; bases outside gene matches: 4. The CDR3, as DNA: TGTGCCAGCAGCTTGGGCCGGACAGGACAAGAGACCCAGTACTTC. It codes for CASSLGRTGQETQYF.

The table lists this clone with a few counts. This sequence joins TRBV7-9 and TRBJ1-1, with 7 bases identical to TRBD1. J gave up 4 bases and V 2 bases, and 4 bases lay outside the gene matches. Germline CDR1 and CDR2: SEHNR and FQNEAQ (reference sequence). This CDR3 is built from 14 residues. This chain's CDR3 is CASSLQGGSTEAFF. In nucleotides, the CDR3 is TGTGCCAGCAGCTTACAGGGGGGGTCCACTGAAGCTTTCTTT.

A single count supports this clone. The J gene is TRBJ2-1, the V gene TRBV6-5; D uncertain. Per the germline V gene, CDR1 is MNHEY and CDR2 is SVGAGI. The germline V and J ends were trimmed by 6 bases and 0 bases, with 6 bases remaining between them. This CDR3 is 13 amino acids long. The CDR3 protein is CASRGNSYNEQFF. Written as DNA, the CDR3 is TGTGCCAGCAGGGGGAACTCCTACAATGAGCAGTTCTTC.